The entry that follows covers one T cell receptor (beta chain) sequence. Trimming took 0 bases from V and 4 from J, leaving 15 bases between them. There are 16 residues in the CDR3. The germline V gene has CDR1 MNHNY and CDR2 SVGAGI (reference sequence). This entry belongs to a study of T cell changes during pregnancy in multiple sclerosis. Sequencing was performed with immunoSEQ multiplex PCR; in TCRdb, only in-frame clones are kept and a portion is missing. The data show some 70,000 clones, 80% to 95% seen once. The gene calls are TRBV6-6 and TRBJ2-5; TRBD2 might be the D (7 bases). The receptor was derived from a female donor with multiple sclerosis, enrolled in a pregnancy study. The material was peripheral blood, obtained in the first trimester of pregnancy. The chain's CDR3 is CASSYSRGGPGETQYF. In nucleotides, the CDR3 is TGTGCCAGCAGTTACTCGCGCGGGGGCCCTGGAGAGACCCAGTACTTC.